This TCR beta chain was identified in a study of blood T cell repertoires in COVID-19. Study-wide background: Samples taken during acute and convalescent COVID-19 were collected in the United States, Italy and Spain. The cDNA or gDNA used as material had been derived from T cells, B-cell-depleted T cells, or PBMCs.

The CDR3 loop spans 15 amino acids. The V and J ends lost 0 bases and 2 bases respectively, with 9 bases between them. Germline V gives CDR1 MNHEY, CDR2 SVGAGI. How the authors handled the data: Estimation of nucleated cell counts was performed using reference gene primer amplification. Sequencing was performed with immunoSEQ multiplex PCR; in TCRdb, only in-frame clones are kept and a portion is missing. The D gene and trimming were derived from the DNA, and the V and J assignments and clone size from that table. The sample contains 190,000 or so clones, around 87% of which appear only once. The sequenced sample consisted of peripheral blood. The chain carries TRBV6-5 and TRBJ2-3; maybe TRBD2 (5 bases). This sequence was found in a woman aged 18-35 years who had recovered from COVID-19. As DNA, the CDR3 is TGTGCCAGCAGTTACTCGGGAGACACCACAGATACGCAGTATTTT. Its translation: CASSYSGDTTDTQYF.